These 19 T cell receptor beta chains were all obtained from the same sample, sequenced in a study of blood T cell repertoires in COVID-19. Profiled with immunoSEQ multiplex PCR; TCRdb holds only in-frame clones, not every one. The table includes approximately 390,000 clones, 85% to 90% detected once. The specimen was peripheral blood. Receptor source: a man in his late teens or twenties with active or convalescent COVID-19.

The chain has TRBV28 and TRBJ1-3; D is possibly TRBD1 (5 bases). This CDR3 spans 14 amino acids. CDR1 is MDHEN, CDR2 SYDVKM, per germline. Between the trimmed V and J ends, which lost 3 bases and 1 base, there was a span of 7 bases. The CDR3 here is CASSFGGSGNTIYF. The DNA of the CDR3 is TGTGCCAGCAGTTTCGGGGGTTCTGGAAACACCATATATTTT.

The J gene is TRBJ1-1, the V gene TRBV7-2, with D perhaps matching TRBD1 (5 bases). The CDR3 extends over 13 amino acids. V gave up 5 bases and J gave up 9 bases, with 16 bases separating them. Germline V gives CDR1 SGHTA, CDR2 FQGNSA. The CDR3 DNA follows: TGTGCCAGCAGCCTCCGACAGAATATACAAGCTTTCTTT. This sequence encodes CASSLRQNIQAFF.

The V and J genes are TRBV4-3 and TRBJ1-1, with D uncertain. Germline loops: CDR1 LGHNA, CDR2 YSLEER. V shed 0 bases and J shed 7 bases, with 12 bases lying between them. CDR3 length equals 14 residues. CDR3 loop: CASSQESGVGEAFF. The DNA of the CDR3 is TGCGCCAGCAGCCAAGAGTCGGGAGTCGGTGAAGCTTTCTTT.

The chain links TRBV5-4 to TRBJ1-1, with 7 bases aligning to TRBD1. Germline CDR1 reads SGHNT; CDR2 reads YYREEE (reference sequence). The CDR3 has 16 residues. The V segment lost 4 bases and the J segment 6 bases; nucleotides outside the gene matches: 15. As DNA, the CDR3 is TGTGCCAGCAGCCGAGGGAAATCCAGGGGGACCCCTGAAGCTTTCTTT. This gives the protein CASSRGKSRGTPEAFF.

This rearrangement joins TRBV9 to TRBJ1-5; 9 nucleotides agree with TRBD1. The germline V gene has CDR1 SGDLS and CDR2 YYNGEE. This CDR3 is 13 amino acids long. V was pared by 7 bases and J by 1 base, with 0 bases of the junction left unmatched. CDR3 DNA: TGTGCCAGCGGACAGGGGAGCAATCAGCCCCAGCATTTT. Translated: CASGQGSNQPQHF.

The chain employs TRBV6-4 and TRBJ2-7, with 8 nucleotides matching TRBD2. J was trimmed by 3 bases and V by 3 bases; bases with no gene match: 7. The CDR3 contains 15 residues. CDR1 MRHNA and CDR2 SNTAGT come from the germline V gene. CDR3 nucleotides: TGTGCCAGCAGTGAAGGGGCTAGCGGGCTCTACGAGCAGTACTTC. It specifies CASSEGASGLYEQYF.

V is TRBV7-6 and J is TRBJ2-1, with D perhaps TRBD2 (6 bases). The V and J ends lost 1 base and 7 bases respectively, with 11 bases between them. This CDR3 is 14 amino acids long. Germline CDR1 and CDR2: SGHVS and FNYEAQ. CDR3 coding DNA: TGTGCCAGCAGCTTAGTCGCAGGGAGGAATGAGCAGTTCTTC. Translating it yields CASSLVAGRNEQFF.

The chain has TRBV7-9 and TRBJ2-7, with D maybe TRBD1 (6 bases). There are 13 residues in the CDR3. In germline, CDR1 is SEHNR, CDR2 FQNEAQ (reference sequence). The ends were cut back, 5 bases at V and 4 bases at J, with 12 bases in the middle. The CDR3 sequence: CASSPQGGYEQYF. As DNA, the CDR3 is TGTGCCAGCAGCCCACAGGGTGGGTACGAGCAGTACTTC.

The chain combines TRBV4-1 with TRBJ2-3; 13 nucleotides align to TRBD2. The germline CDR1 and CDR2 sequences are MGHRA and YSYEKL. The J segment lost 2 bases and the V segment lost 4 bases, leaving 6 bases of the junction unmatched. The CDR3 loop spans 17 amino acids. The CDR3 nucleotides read TGCGCCAGCAGCCCGACTAGCGGGGGGCTTATCACAGATACGCAGTATTTT. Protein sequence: CASSPTSGGLITDTQYF.

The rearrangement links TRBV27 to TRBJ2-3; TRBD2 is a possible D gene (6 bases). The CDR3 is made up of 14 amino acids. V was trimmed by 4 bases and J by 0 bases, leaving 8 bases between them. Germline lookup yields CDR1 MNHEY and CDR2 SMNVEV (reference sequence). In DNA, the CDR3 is TGTGCCAGCAGTTCACTAGCTAGCACAGATACGCAGTATTTT. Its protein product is CASSSLASTDTQYF.

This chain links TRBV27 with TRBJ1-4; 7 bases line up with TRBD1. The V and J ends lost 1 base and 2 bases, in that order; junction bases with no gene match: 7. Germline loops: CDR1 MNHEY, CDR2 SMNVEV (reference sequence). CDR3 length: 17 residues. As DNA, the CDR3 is TGTGCCAGCAGTTTATACCCAGACAGGGCCACTAATGAAAAACTGTTTTTT. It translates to CASSLYPDRATNEKLFF.

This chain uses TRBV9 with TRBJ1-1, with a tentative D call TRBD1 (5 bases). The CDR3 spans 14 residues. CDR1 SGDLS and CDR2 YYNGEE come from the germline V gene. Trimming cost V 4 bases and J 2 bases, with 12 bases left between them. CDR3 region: CASSRTGSNTEAFF. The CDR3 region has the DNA TGTGCCAGCAGCCGAACAGGTTCAAACACTGAAGCTTTCTTT.

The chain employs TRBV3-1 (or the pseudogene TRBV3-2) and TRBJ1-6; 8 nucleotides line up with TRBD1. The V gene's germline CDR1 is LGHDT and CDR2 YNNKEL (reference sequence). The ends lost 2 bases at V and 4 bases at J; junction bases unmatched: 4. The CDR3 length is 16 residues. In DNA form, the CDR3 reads TGTGCCAGCAGCCAACGGCGGACAGGGTATAATTCACCCCTCCACTTT. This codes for CASSQRRTGYNSPLHF.

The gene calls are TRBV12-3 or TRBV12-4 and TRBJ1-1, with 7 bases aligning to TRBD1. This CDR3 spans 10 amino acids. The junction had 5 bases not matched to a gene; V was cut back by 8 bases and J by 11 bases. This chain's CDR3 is CASGDSIAFF. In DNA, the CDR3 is TGTGCCAGCGGGGACAGTATTGCTTTCTTT.

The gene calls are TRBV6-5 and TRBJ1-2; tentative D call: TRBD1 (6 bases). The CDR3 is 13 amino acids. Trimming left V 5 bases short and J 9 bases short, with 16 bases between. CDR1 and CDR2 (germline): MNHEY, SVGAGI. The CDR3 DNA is TGTGCCAGCAGTCTTGACGCGACAGGCAGCTACACCTTC. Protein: CASSLDATGSYTF.

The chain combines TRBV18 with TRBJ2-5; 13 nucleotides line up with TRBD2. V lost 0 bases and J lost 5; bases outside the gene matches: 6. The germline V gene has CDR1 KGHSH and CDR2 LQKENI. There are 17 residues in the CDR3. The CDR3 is CASSPPRTSGGRETQYF. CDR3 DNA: TGTGCCAGCTCACCACCGAGGACTAGCGGGGGCAGGGAGACCCAGTACTTC.

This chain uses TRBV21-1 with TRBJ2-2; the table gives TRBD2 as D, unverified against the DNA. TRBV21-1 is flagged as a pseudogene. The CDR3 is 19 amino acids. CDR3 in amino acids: CASSKGRSSGSSGSGELFF. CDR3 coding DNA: TGTGCCAGCAGCAAAGGACGGAGTAGCGGGAGTTCCGGGTCCGGGGAGCTGTTTTTT.

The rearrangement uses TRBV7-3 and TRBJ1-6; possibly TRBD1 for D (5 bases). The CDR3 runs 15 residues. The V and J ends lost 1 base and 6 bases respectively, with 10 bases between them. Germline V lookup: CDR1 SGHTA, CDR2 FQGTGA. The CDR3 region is CASSLSRALNSPLHF. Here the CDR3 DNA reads TGTGCCAGCAGCTTAAGCAGGGCGCTTAATTCACCCCTCCACTTT.

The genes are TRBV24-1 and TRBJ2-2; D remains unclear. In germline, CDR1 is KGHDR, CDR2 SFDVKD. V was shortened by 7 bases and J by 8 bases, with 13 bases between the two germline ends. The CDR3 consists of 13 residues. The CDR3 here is CATRRYEAGELFF. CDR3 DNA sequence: TGTGCCACCAGAAGATATGAGGCTGGGGAGCTGTTTTTT.